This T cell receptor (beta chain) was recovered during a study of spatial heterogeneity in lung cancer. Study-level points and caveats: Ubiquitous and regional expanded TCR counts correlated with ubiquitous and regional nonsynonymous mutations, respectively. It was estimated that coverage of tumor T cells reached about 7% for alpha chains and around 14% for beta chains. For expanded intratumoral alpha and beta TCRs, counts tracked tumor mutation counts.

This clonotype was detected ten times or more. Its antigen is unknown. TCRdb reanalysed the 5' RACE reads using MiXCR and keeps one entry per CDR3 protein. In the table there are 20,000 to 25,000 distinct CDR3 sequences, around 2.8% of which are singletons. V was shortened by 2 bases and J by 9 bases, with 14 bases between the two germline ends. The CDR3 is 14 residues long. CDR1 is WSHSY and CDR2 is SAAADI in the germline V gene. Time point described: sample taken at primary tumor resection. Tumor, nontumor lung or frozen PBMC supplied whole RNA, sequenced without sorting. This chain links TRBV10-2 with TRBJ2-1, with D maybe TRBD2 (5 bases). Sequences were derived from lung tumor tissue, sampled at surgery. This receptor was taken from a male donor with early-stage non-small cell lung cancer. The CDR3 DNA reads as TGCGCCAGCAGTGAGACGAGAGGGTATGGTGAGCAGTTCTTC. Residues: CASSETRGYGEQFF.